The 24 T cell receptor beta chains reported below all come from one sample, sequenced in a study of PD-L1 blockade in urothelial cancer. Sequenced by immunoSEQ multiplex PCR; TCRdb stores in-frame clones only, minus some. The repertoire consists of about 130,000 clones, with approximately 84% occurring once and the leading ten covering about 2.9%. The time point denotes: pretreatment peripheral blood. The material sequenced was PBMCs, taken around atezolizumab (anti-PD-L1) treatment. The receptors were sampled from a man aged 50-60 years with urothelial cancer.

This clone came up once. This sequence joins TRBV6-1 and TRBJ2-7; D not certain. The CDR3 length is 12 residues. CDR1 and CDR2 (germline): MNHNS, SASEGT. V shed 3 bases and J shed 5 bases, with 8 bases lying between them. The CDR3 DNA follows: TGTGCCAGCAGTGAGAATACGGACGAGCAGTACTTC. Its translation is CASSENTDEQYF.

This sequence joins TRBV6-1 and TRBJ2-1, with 11 positions matching TRBD2. The V gene end was trimmed by 2 bases and the J gene end by 0 bases; junction bases not matched to a gene: 3. This CDR3 is built from 17 residues. Germline V gives CDR1 MNHNS, CDR2 SASEGT. CDR3 sequence: CASSELAGGSSYNEQFF. DNA of the CDR3: TGTGCCAGCAGTGAACTAGCGGGAGGTAGCTCCTACAATGAGCAGTTCTTC.

This clone was seen only once. The chain employs TRBV28 and TRBJ1-3; weak D call: TRBD1 (6 bases). This CDR3 has 14 amino acids. Per the germline V gene, CDR1 is MDHEN and CDR2 is SYDVKM. Trimming removed 8 bases from V and 3 bases from J, with 14 bases in between. The CDR3 bases are TGTGCCAGCCATGGACAGTGGGGTGGAAACACCATATATTTT. Protein: CASHGQWGGNTIYF.

This sequence joins TRBV29-1 and TRBJ1-1; 8 nucleotides line up with TRBD1. Unmatched junction bases numbered 7, after V lost 7 bases and J lost 3 bases. Germline CDR1 SQVTM, CDR2 ANQGSEA. This CDR3 spans 13 amino acids. The CDR3, as DNA: TGCAGCGCCACCGGGACAGGATACACTGAAGCTTTCTTT. This translates into CSATGTGYTEAFF.

The genes are TRBV9 and TRBJ2-5, with TRBD2 identical over 9 bases. The trim removed 0 bases at V and 2 bases at J, leaving 8 bases unmatched. Germline loops: CDR1 SGDLS, CDR2 YYNGEE. The CDR3 is 17 amino acids. The CDR3 region has the DNA TGTGCCAGCAGCGTAGGTATTAGCGGGAGCGGACAAGAGACCCAGTACTTC. Translation: CASSVGISGSGQETQYF.

J is TRBJ1-2 and V is TRBV6-5; D gene ambiguous. The germline V gene encodes CDR1 MNHEY and CDR2 SVGAGI. The CDR3 runs 13 residues. Trimming took 0 bases from V and 8 from J, leaving 10 bases between them. This CDR3 is CASSYSNGIGYTF. The CDR3 DNA follows: TGTGCCAGCAGTTACTCGAACGGGATCGGCTACACCTTC.

The CDR3 sequence: CASSRAGSNSPLHF. CDR3 nucleotides: TGTGCCAGCAGCCGGGCAGGGTCGAATTCACCCCTCCACTTT. The chain links TRBV9 to TRBJ1-6, with D possibly matching TRBD1 (5 bases). This CDR3 has 14 amino acids. V shed 4 bases and J shed 7 bases, with 12 bases lying between them. Germline CDR1 reads SGDLS; CDR2 reads YYNGEE. Full variable domain (outside the CDR3, taken from reference TRBV9 and TRBJ1-6): DSGVTQTPKHLITATGQRVTLRCSPRSGDLSVYWYQQSLDQGLQFLIQYYNGEERAKGNILERFSAQQFPDLHSELNLSSLELGDSALYFCASSRAGSNSPLHFGNGTRLTVT.

Written as DNA, the CDR3 is TGTGCCAGCAGTGAATACGGTAAAAATCAGCCCCAGCATTTT. This translates into CASSEYGKNQPQHF. J is TRBJ1-5 and V is TRBV25-1; D ambiguous. Deletions cut 0 bases from V and 4 bases from J, with 7 bases between. Germline CDR1 reads MGHDK; CDR2 reads SYGVNS. The CDR3 extends over 14 amino acids.

The chain has TRBV19 and TRBJ1-5; D ambiguous. V dropped 3 bases and J dropped 1 base, with 7 bases sitting between them. This CDR3 has 14 residues. The germline V gene encodes CDR1 LNHDA and CDR2 SQIVND (reference sequence). The CDR3 coding sequence is TGTGCCAGTAGTATCGGCGGAAGCAATCAGCCCCAGCATTTT. It specifies CASSIGGSNQPQHF.

The V gene is TRBV7-9, the J gene TRBJ2-3, with D possibly being TRBD2 (6 bases). Germline V gives CDR1 SEHNR, CDR2 FQNEAQ (reference sequence). Trimming shortened V by 3 bases and J by 0 bases, and 22 bases separated the two germline ends. The CDR3 extends over 19 amino acids. The CDR3, as DNA: TGTGCCAGCAGCTTCCGCCCCTCTATCTCAAGCGGGAGCACAGATACGCAGTATTTT. Translating it yields CASSFRPSISSGSTDTQYF. Together with reference TRBV7-9 and TRBJ2-3, the CDR3 gives the full variable domain: DTGVSQNPRHKITKRGQNVTFRCDPISEHNRLYWYRQTLGQGPEFLTYFQNEAQLEKSRLLSDRFSAERPKGSFSTLEIQRTEQGDSAMYLCASSFRPSISSGSTDTQYFGPGTRLTVL.

The V and J genes are TRBV7-9 and TRBJ2-2; 7 nucleotides align to TRBD1. Germline V gene data show CDR1 as SEHNR and CDR2 as FQNEAQ (reference sequence). V gave up 5 bases and J gave up 6 bases; unmatched junction bases: 9. The CDR3 extends over 15 amino acids. The CDR3 DNA follows: TGTGCCAGCAGCCCCGACAGGGCTAGTTCCGGGGAGCTGTTTTTT. Its translation: CASSPDRASSGELFF.

As to this clone: At one boundary the junction diverges from the germline segment, which might be a read error. The rearrangement joins TRBV7-7 to TRBJ2-1; D not resolved. The CDR3 totals 13 residues. From germline, CDR1 is SSHAT and CDR2 FNYEAQ (reference sequence). The CDR3 spells CASSLDGDNEQFF. The CDR3 DNA is TGTGCTAGCAGCTTAGACGGAGACAATGAGCAGTTCTTC.

The V call is TRBV15, the J call TRBJ1-4; the D is unclear. The CDR3 consists of 15 residues. Trimming shortened V by 0 bases and J by 7 bases, and 12 bases separated the two germline ends. In germline, CDR1 is LNHNV, CDR2 YYDKDF (reference sequence). The CDR3 DNA follows: TGTGCCACCAGCAGAGATCGGAGTATCGGTGAAAAACTGTTTTTT. Its protein product is CATSRDRSIGEKLFF. The variable domain in full, completed from reference TRBV15 and TRBJ1-4, reads DAMVIQNPRYQVTQFGKPVTLSCSQTLNHNVMYWYQQKSSQAPKLLFHYYDKDFNNEADTPDNFQSRRPNTSFCFLDIRSPGLGDTAMYLCATSRDRSIGEKLFFGSGTQLSVL.

Written as DNA, the CDR3 is TGTGCCAGCAGTGAAAAACCGGGACTAGCGGGAGTATCCTACAATGAGCAGTTCTTC. It is translated as CASSEKPGLAGVSYNEQFF. The chain joins TRBV6-1 to TRBJ2-1; 14 nucleotides align to TRBD2. Trimming took 2 bases from V and 1 from J; bases not matched to a gene: 7. The CDR3 runs to 19 residues. Germline V gene data show CDR1 as MNHNS and CDR2 as SASEGT.

The rearrangement uses TRBV11-3 and TRBJ2-2; D call uncertain. Germline CDR1 reads SGHNT; CDR2 reads YENEEA. The CDR3 length is 14 residues. V was trimmed by 1 base and J by 4 bases, leaving 7 bases between them. Here the CDR3 reads CASSLVGVTGELFF. For the CDR3, the DNA is TGTGCCAGCAGCTTAGTAGGAGTCACCGGGGAGCTGTTTTTT.

CDR3 in amino acids: CASSYSGGRTEAFF. The CDR3, as DNA: TGTGCCAGCAGTTACTCCGGGGGGAGGACTGAAGCTTTCTTT. The V gene is TRBV6-5, the J gene TRBJ1-1; D is perhaps TRBD1 (5 bases). This CDR3 is 14 amino acids long. V was pared by 0 bases and J by 5 bases, with 10 bases between. CDR1 and CDR2 from the germline V gene are MNHEY and SVGAGI.

This clone was seen a few times. The chain uses TRBV7-9 and TRBJ1-2, with D perhaps matching TRBD1 (6 bases). The ends were cut back, 5 bases at V and 8 bases at J, with 15 bases in the middle. Germline CDR1 reads SEHNR; CDR2 reads FQNEAQ (reference sequence). The CDR3 is 13 amino acids. DNA of the CDR3: TGTGCCAGCAGCCCATCAGGGGTGGGAGGCTACACCTTC. Translated, it gives CASSPSGVGGYTF.

V and J are TRBV2 and TRBJ2-5; 8 bases are a match to TRBD1. Germline V gene lookup returns CDR1 SNHLY and CDR2 FYNNEI. The CDR3 is 13 amino acids. The ends lost 4 bases at V and 9 bases at J; junction bases unmatched: 7. The CDR3 DNA reads TGTGCCAGCAGTGGGGGACAGGTTGGGGCCCAGTACTTC. Residues: CASSGGQVGAQYF.

This clone has at least ten counts. The chain is built from TRBV18 and TRBJ2-5, with a tentative D call TRBD2 (5 bases). Trimming removed 10 bases at V and 4 bases at J, with 16 bases between. CDR1 is KGHSH, CDR2 LQKENI, per germline. The CDR3 runs to 13 residues. CDR3 amino acids: CATTEGFPETQYF. As DNA, the CDR3 is TGTGCCACCACAGAGGGTTTCCCAGAGACCCAGTACTTC.

On this clone: Other DNA variants within this sample encode the same CDR3. The chain carries TRBV5-4 and TRBJ1-1, with TRBD1 matching over 8 bases. The junction had 6 bases not matched to a gene; V was cut back by 4 bases and J by 1 base. Germline V lookup: CDR1 SGHNT, CDR2 YYREEE (reference sequence). The CDR3 covers 15 residues. The CDR3, as DNA: TGTGCCAGCAGCCCCCCCGGACAGGGGAACACTGAAGCTTTCTTT. Amino acids: CASSPPGQGNTEAFF.

The V gene is TRBV6-1, the J gene TRBJ2-1; TRBD2 aligns across 13 bases. Germline lookup yields CDR1 MNHNS and CDR2 SASEGT. The CDR3 covers 17 residues. The V segment lost 1 base and the J segment 1 base; nucleotides outside the gene matches: 1. The CDR3 spells CASSEGLAGGSYNEQFF. The CDR3 DNA is TGTGCCAGCAGTGAAGGACTAGCGGGGGGATCCTACAATGAGCAGTTCTTC.

V gene TRBV4-1 combines with J gene TRBJ2-1, with D maybe TRBD2 (5 bases). Germline CDR1 MGHRA, CDR2 YSYEKL. Trimming pared 4 bases from V and 6 bases from J, leaving 10 bases between. This CDR3 comprises 13 residues. CDR3 amino acids: CASSLRRGNEQFF. DNA of the CDR3: TGCGCCAGCAGCCTAAGACGGGGCAATGAGCAGTTCTTC.

Comment on this clone: The sample carries other DNA sequences with the same CDR3. The rearrangement links TRBV18 to TRBJ1-2; TRBD1 matches 7 bases. In germline, CDR1 is KGHSH, CDR2 LQKENI. The CDR3 covers 14 residues. J was trimmed by 3 bases and V by 6 bases; bases with no gene match: 7. The CDR3 coding sequence is TGTGCCAGCTCTCCTCTCGACAGGGACTATGGCTACACCTTC. Protein: CASSPLDRDYGYTF.

This rearrangement joins TRBV9 to TRBJ2-5; TRBD1 is a possible D gene (5 bases). The CDR3 extends over 16 amino acids. Trimming took 4 bases from V and 3 from J, leaving 19 bases between them. CDR1 and CDR2 from the germline V gene are SGDLS and YYNGEE. CDR3 sequence (DNA): TGTGCCAGCAGCCCAGGGATTGCAGACTTTAAAGAGACCCAGTACTTC. Translated, it gives CASSPGIADFKETQYF. The full variable domain, rest sourced from reference TRBV9 and TRBJ2-5, is DSGVTQTPKHLITATGQRVTLRCSPRSGDLSVYWYQQSLDQGLQFLIQYYNGEERAKGNILERFSAQQFPDLHSELNLSSLELGDSALYFCASSPGIADFKETQYFGPGTRLLVL.